The next 31 T cell receptor beta chains were all read from a single sample in a study of cytomegalovirus exposure and HLA in healthy donors. The PCR was carried out with 60 Vbeta primers and 13 Jbeta primers. Using immunoSEQ multiplex PCR, the repertoire was profiled, and TCRdb retains in-frame clones only, with some absent. This table holds about 200,000 clones, around 80% found once. Sample: PBMCs. These receptors were collected from a woman in her 30s in good health and CMV-seropositive.

The rearrangement joins TRBV10-3 to TRBJ2-1, with D tentatively TRBD2 (5 bases). V was trimmed by 6 bases and J by 6 bases, leaving 9 bases between them. CDR3 size: 12 residues. The germline V gene encodes CDR1 ENHRY and CDR2 SYGVKD. The chain's CDR3 is CAISDTSNEQFF. CDR3 nucleotide sequence: TGTGCCATCAGCGATACTAGCAATGAGCAGTTCTTC.

The chain uses TRBV11-2 and TRBJ2-1, with TRBD1 as a possible D gene (6 bases). V was shortened by 5 bases and J by 8 bases, with 13 bases between the two germline ends. Looked up from germline, CDR1 is SGHAT and CDR2 is FQNNGV. The CDR3 spans 13 residues. The DNA of the CDR3 is TGTGCCAGCAGCCTCTACAGGGAATATGAGCAGTTCTTC. It specifies CASSLYREYEQFF.

The chain uses TRBV4-3 and TRBJ2-3, with 8 bases aligning to TRBD2. Germline lookup yields CDR1 LGHNA and CDR2 YSLEER. CDR3 length: 17 amino acids. Trimming took 1 base from V and 4 from J; bases not matched to a gene: 10. CDR3 loop: CASSQGTSGRGADTQYF. CDR3 in DNA: TGCGCCAGCAGCCAAGGGACCTCGGGGCGGGGGGCAGATACGCAGTATTTT.

This chain's CDR3 is CASRNTDRVQETQYF. The CDR3 DNA follows: TGTGCCAGTAGAAACACCGACAGGGTACAAGAGACCCAGTACTTC. The chain employs TRBV19 and TRBJ2-5, with 7 bases that match TRBD1. The J segment lost 2 bases and the V segment lost 6 bases, leaving 9 bases of the junction unmatched. This CDR3 has 15 residues. Germline values: CDR1 LNHDA, CDR2 SQIVND (reference sequence).

This clone was observed a handful of times. The chain carries TRBV28 and TRBJ2-5; 8 bases agree with TRBD2. V shed 5 bases and J 2 bases; nucleotides not matched to a gene: 4. Germline loops: CDR1 MDHEN, CDR2 SYDVKM. The CDR3 has 14 amino acids. CDR3 DNA sequence: TGTGCCAGCAGTCGGCCGGGAGGGCAAGAGACCCAGTACTTC. Its protein product is CASSRPGGQETQYF.

The chain couples TRBV5-1 to TRBJ2-3; 7 bases fit TRBD1. Trimming removed 2 bases from V and 1 base from J; junction bases left unmatched: 1. From germline, CDR1 is SGHRS and CDR2 YFSETQ. There are 14 residues in the CDR3. CDR3 in amino acids: CASSFGQGTDTQYF. The CDR3 region has the DNA TGCGCCAGCAGCTTTGGACAGGGCACAGATACGCAGTATTTT.

The chain links TRBV18 to TRBJ1-1, with TRBD1 as a possible D gene (5 bases). This CDR3 spans 14 amino acids. Deletions cut 3 bases from V and 1 base from J, with 9 bases between. In germline, CDR1 is KGHSH, CDR2 LQKENI. The CDR3 DNA follows: TGTGCCAGCTCACCTCAGGGCCAGAACACTGAAGCTTTCTTT. Translation: CASSPQGQNTEAFF.

The table lists this clone with a few counts. The chain combines TRBV10-2 with TRBJ1-1; TRBD1 aligns across 7 bases. CDR1 and CDR2 (germline): WSHSY, SAAADI. CDR3 length equals 12 residues. V was pared by 9 bases and J by 4 bases, with 5 bases of the junction left unmatched. CDR3 loop: CASRDSLTEAFF. The CDR3 nucleotides are TGCGCCAGTCGGGACAGCCTCACTGAAGCTTTCTTT.

This clone showed up just once. The V gene is TRBV7-2, the J gene TRBJ1-2; 10 bases are shared with TRBD1. The CDR3 totals 15 residues. V lost 5 bases and J lost 4; bases outside the gene matches: 7. CDR1 is SGHTA, CDR2 FQGNSA, per germline. The CDR3 nucleotides are TGTGCCAGCAGCCCGACCGGGACAGGGGTCTATGGCTACACCTTC. Encoded protein: CASSPTGTGVYGYTF. The whole variable domain, remainder taken from reference TRBV7-2 and TRBJ1-2, is GAGVSQSPSNKVTEKGKDVELRCDPISGHTALYWYRQSLGQGLEFLIYFQGNSAPDKSGLPSDRFSAERTGGSVSTLTIQRTQQEDSAVYLCASSPTGTGVYGYTFGSGTRLTVV.

The chain couples TRBV4-3 to TRBJ1-1; D gene ambiguous. This CDR3 region has 15 residues. V lost 0 bases and J 1 base, leaving 9 bases between the germline ends. Germline CDR1 and CDR2: LGHNA and YSLEER. The CDR3 reads CASSQERSRNTEAFF. Here the CDR3 DNA reads TGCGCCAGCAGCCAAGAAAGGAGTCGGAACACTGAAGCTTTCTTT.

This sequence joins TRBV6-6 and TRBJ1-5, with D unclear. Looked up from germline, CDR1 is MNHNY and CDR2 is SVGAGI (reference sequence). The V gene lost 7 bases and the J gene lost 0 bases, with 16 bases spanning the gap. The CDR3 spans 16 residues. CDR3 DNA sequence: TGTGCCAGCACCTCAGAGGTTAGAGGTAGCAATCAGCCCCAGCATTTT. Amino acid sequence: CASTSEVRGSNQPQHF.

This clone was observed once. The V and J genes are TRBV29-1 and TRBJ1-2; 7 bases are shared with TRBD1. This CDR3 is built from 13 residues. Germline V gene data show CDR1 as SQVTM and CDR2 as ANQGSEA. Losses at the gene ends were 2 bases for V and 9 bases for J; bases not matched to a gene: 9. The CDR3 here is CSVEWGIQGSYTF. In DNA form, the CDR3 reads TGCAGCGTTGAATGGGGCATACAGGGGAGCTACACCTTC.

The genes are TRBV10-3 and TRBJ1-5; no firm D call. Per the germline V gene, CDR1 is ENHRY and CDR2 is SYGVKD. The V and J ends lost 0 bases and 2 bases respectively, with 5 bases between them. This CDR3 has 14 residues. As DNA, the CDR3 is TGTGCCATCAGTGAGTCGGCAGGCAATCAGCCCCAGCATTTT. As protein: CAISESAGNQPQHF.

The chain has TRBV9 and TRBJ2-5, with D unresolved. Germline V gene sequence: CDR1 SGDLS, CDR2 YYNGEE. The CDR3 runs to 16 residues. Trimming took 0 bases from V and 0 from J, leaving 12 bases between them. CDR3 sequence (DNA): TGTGCCAGCAGCGTAGAAGTGGGCCAGTACCAAGAGACCCAGTACTTC. This encodes CASSVEVGQYQETQYF.

The chain couples TRBV27 to TRBJ2-7; D may be TRBD1 (6 bases). Looked up from germline, CDR1 is MNHEY and CDR2 is SMNVEV (reference sequence). This CDR3 comprises 13 residues. The ends were cut back, 5 bases at V and 3 bases at J, with 11 bases in the middle. The chain's CDR3 is CASSLTGIYEQYF. Here the CDR3 DNA reads TGTGCCAGCAGTCTTACAGGGATCTACGAGCAGTACTTC.

The chain carries TRBV6-1 and TRBJ1-1; weak D call: TRBD1 (6 bases). The germline V gene has CDR1 MNHNS and CDR2 SASEGT. The CDR3 sequence is 14 residues long. Between the trimmed V and J ends, which lost 2 bases and 8 bases, there was a span of 15 bases. The CDR3 nucleotides are TGTGCCAGCAGTGAAAACGGGCAGGGGAAGGAAGCTTTCTTT. Its translation is CASSENGQGKEAFF.

This clone was recorded once. Different DNA sequences within this sample yield the same CDR3. This chain uses TRBV9 with TRBJ2-1, with a possible D match to TRBD2 (6 bases). V dropped 1 base and J dropped 5 bases, with 10 bases sitting between them. Germline CDR1 reads SGDLS; CDR2 reads YYNGEE. This CDR3 contains 14 residues. This CDR3 reads CASSVSGGNNEQFF. In DNA form, the CDR3 reads TGTGCCAGCAGCGTAAGTGGGGGGAACAATGAGCAGTTCTTC.

The rearrangement links TRBV7-9 to TRBJ2-1; 8 nucleotides match TRBD2. CDR3 size: 16 residues. Germline V gene sequence: CDR1 SEHNR, CDR2 FQNEAQ (reference sequence). The V segment lost 4 bases and the J segment 3 bases; nucleotides outside the gene matches: 8. CDR3 nucleotide sequence: TGTGCCAGCAGCTCAAAGGGACTAGTCCTCTACAATGAGCAGTTCTTC. It codes for CASSSKGLVLYNEQFF.

The chain joins TRBV29-1 to TRBJ1-4; 7 bases line up with TRBD1. This CDR3 comprises 13 residues. The junction had 5 bases not matched to a gene; V was cut back by 6 bases and J by 4 bases. Per germline, CDR1 SQVTM and CDR2 ANQGSEA. The CDR3 DNA follows: TGCAGCGTCTTGACAGGGAATAATGAAAAACTGTTTTTT. Translation: CSVLTGNNEKLFF.

This clone has only one observation. The V and J genes are TRBV7-9 and TRBJ1-2; tentative D call: TRBD1 (5 bases). V lost 1 base to trimming and J lost 7 bases, with 19 bases between them. The CDR3 totals 16 residues. Germline V gene sequence: CDR1 SEHNR, CDR2 FQNEAQ (reference sequence). The CDR3 DNA is TGTGCCAGCAGCTTAGGAGGCGGGACCCCCAGGGCTGGCTACACCTTC. Translated: CASSLGGGTPRAGYTF.

This clone has only a few counts. The gene calls are TRBV7-8 and TRBJ2-7; 8 bases fit TRBD1. The length of the CDR3 is 14 residues. CDR1 SGHVS and CDR2 FQNEAQ come from the germline V gene. V trimming: 5 bases; J trimming: 3 bases; junction bases outside the gene matches: 6. The CDR3 DNA reads TGTGCCAGCAGCGATCCCGGGACAGGCTACGAGCAGTACTTC. This encodes CASSDPGTGYEQYF.

V is TRBV6-4 and J is TRBJ1-2, with D perhaps TRBD1 (6 bases). CDR3 size: 13 residues. CDR1 and CDR2 from the germline V gene are MRHNA and SNTAGT. The V end was cut by 5 bases, the J end by 7 bases, with 14 bases between. The CDR3 spells CASSRTGLGGYTF. In nucleotides, the CDR3 is TGTGCCAGCAGTCGTACAGGGTTGGGTGGCTACACCTTC.

V and J are TRBV6-5 and TRBJ2-1, with 7 bases identical to TRBD1. With V trimmed by 6 bases and J by 9 bases, 11 bases remained unmatched. The CDR3 has 14 residues. Germline lookup yields CDR1 MNHEY and CDR2 SVGAGI. The CDR3 coding sequence is TGTGCCAGCAGCCGACAGGGTAGGGCGATTGAGCAGTTCTTC. This sequence encodes CASSRQGRAIEQFF.

This clone was seen once. The V and J genes are TRBV5-1 and TRBJ2-1, with D perhaps TRBD1 (5 bases). Germline V gene data show CDR1 as SGHRS and CDR2 as YFSETQ. The V end lost 3 bases, the J end lost 4 bases, and 23 bases lay between the germline ends. This CDR3 spans 18 amino acids. This CDR3 reads CASSWIPSGAVGYNEQFF. Here the CDR3 DNA reads TGCGCCAGCAGCTGGATTCCTAGTGGGGCGGTGGGTTACAATGAGCAGTTCTTC.

This rearrangement joins TRBV5-1 to TRBJ1-1, with TRBD1 identical over 9 bases. The J segment lost 6 bases and the V segment lost 4 bases, leaving 7 bases of the junction unmatched. Germline V gives CDR1 SGHRS, CDR2 YFSETQ. This CDR3 contains 14 residues. This CDR3 is CASSESGTGSEAFF. The CDR3 DNA follows: TGCGCCAGCAGCGAGTCCGGGACAGGGTCTGAAGCTTTCTTT.

V is TRBV7-6 and J is TRBJ2-7; 7 bases are shared with TRBD1. From germline, CDR1 is SGHVS and CDR2 FNYEAQ. This CDR3 comprises 14 residues. V gave up 3 bases and J gave up 0 bases; unmatched junction bases: 2. CDR3 coding DNA: TGTGCCAGCAGCTTCCGGGACAGCTCCTACGAGCAGTACTTC. Translated: CASSFRDSSYEQYF.

About this clone: Other nucleotide sequences from this sample produce the same CDR3. The rearrangement uses TRBV27 and TRBJ1-5; 7 nucleotides match TRBD1. V shed 3 bases and J 2 bases; nucleotides not matched to a gene: 1. The CDR3 is 14 residues long. The V gene's germline CDR1 is MNHEY and CDR2 SMNVEV (reference sequence). The CDR3 sequence is CASSLQGGNQPQHF. DNA of the CDR3: TGTGCCAGCAGTTTGCAGGGGGGCAATCAGCCCCAGCATTTT.

The V gene is TRBV5-1, the J gene TRBJ1-1; 8 bases are a match to TRBD1. This CDR3 region has 15 residues. Germline lookup yields CDR1 SGHRS and CDR2 YFSETQ. With V trimmed by 5 bases and J by 5 bases, 11 bases remained unmatched. The CDR3 region is CASRRQGTEDTEAFF. The CDR3 bases are TGCGCCAGCAGACGACAGGGGACAGAGGATACTGAAGCTTTCTTT. The full variable domain, completed using reference TRBV5-1 and TRBJ1-1, is KAGVTQTPRYLIKTRGQQVTLSCSPISGHRSVSWYQQTPGQGLQFLFEYFSETQRNKGNFPGRFSGRQFSNSRSEMNVSTLELGDSALYLCASRRQGTEDTEAFFGQGTRLTVV.

CDR3 protein: CASSIAGVLSEQYF. CDR3 DNA sequence: TGTGCCAGCAGCATAGCGGGAGTCCTCTCCGAGCAGTACTTC. The chain carries TRBV28 and TRBJ2-7; 9 positions match TRBD2. CDR3 length equals 14 residues. Germline V gene sequence: CDR1 MDHEN, CDR2 SYDVKM. V lost 6 bases and J lost 6; bases outside the gene matches: 9.

This chain uses TRBV5-4 with TRBJ2-3; TRBD1 matches at 7 bases. CDR1 and CDR2 (germline): SGHNT, YYREEE (reference sequence). After removal of 2 bases from V and 4 bases from J, the junction contained 13 bases not matched to a gene. The CDR3 is 17 residues long. The CDR3 nucleotides read TGTGCCAGCAGCTTAGGGGGCCCCCGTGGCAAAGCAGATACGCAGTATTTT. As protein: CASSLGGPRGKADTQYF.

The V and J genes are TRBV5-1 and TRBJ2-7; 7 positions agree with TRBD2. Trimming took 4 bases from V and 1 from J; bases not matched to a gene: 14. Germline V gene lookup returns CDR1 SGHRS and CDR2 YFSETQ. CDR3 length: 17 residues. CDR3 DNA: TGCGCCAGCAGCATAGACAGAGGGCTAGCGGTTTCCTACGAGCAGTACTTC. Residues: CASSIDRGLAVSYEQYF.